This is a list of T cell receptor beta chains from one sample in a study of read filtering for tumor transcriptome and immune sequencing. TCRdb passed the reads through MiXCR, listing each CDR3 protein once. This sample yields 120,000 or so distinct CDR3 sequences, of which roughly 13% are seen a single time; around 10% belongs to the top ten. Sequencing input: a population of CD138-negative cells sorted from bone marrow. The receptors were gathered from a donor at least 40 years old with multiple myeloma. Each CDR3 is given without its conserved first and last residue. Fields, in order: V gene, J gene, CDR3 protein.

>TRBV7-9|TRBJ2-1
ASSSGTSAGVTYNEQF
>TRBV11-3|TRBJ2-6
ASSMGTSGANVLT
>TRBV10-3|TRBJ1-3
ASRAPGLGNTIY
>TRBV20-1|TRBJ1-1
RVGQGGTEAF
>TRBV7-3|TRBJ1-2
ASSAQTGLSYGYT
>TRBV7-9|TRBJ1-1
AIRSGQGFTEAF
>TRBV12-3/TRBV12-4|TRBJ1-1
ASTVNSGGGTEAF
>TRBV4-2|TRBJ2-7
ASSQPQAGARPSEQY
>TRBV19|TRBJ2-3
ASSGLWADTQY
>TRBV27|TRBJ2-1
ASGRTGSRLGNEQF
>TRBV6-1|TRBJ2-5
ATQESGKETQY
>TRBV9|TRBJ1-3
ASSVDGAFSGNTIY
>TRBV29-1|TRBJ2-2
SARTSGGGELF
>TRBV5-1|TRBJ2-1
ASSSPTSGPNNEQF
>TRBV7-2|TRBJ2-1
ASSPMTSSDEQF
>TRBV7-8|TRBJ2-2
ASSVHFQDFTNTGELL
>TRBV7-2|TRBJ2-5
ASSWTVQETQY
>TRBV27|TRBJ2-2
ASSLRAGLAGGPGTGELF
>TRBV3-1|TRBJ2-2
ASSQDNIPSNTGELF
>TRBV5-4|TRBJ2-7
ASSAPGLANEQY
>TRBV20-1|TRBJ2-1
SAGIGGSGTYEQF
>TRBV29-1|TRBJ1-2
SARPVQGAYGYT
>TRBV2|TRBJ2-5
ASQGAETQY
>TRBV12-3/TRBV12-4|TRBJ2-7
ASSFRPGADEQY
>TRBV6-6|TRBJ1-1
ASSTHRTGLNTEAF
>TRBV5-1|TRBJ1-1
ASSLSRGRGTEAF
>TRBV5-1|TRBJ2-3
ASSLQGASSTDTQY
>TRBV11-2|TRBJ1-5
ASSLGRGERPQH
>TRBV28|TRBJ2-1
ASSFRTRVNEQF
>TRBV5-1|TRBJ2-3
ASKQEVAQY
>TRBV29-1|TRBJ1-1
SSKSGGVNTEAF
>TRBV7-9|TRBJ2-1
ASSHEGGGYNEQF
>TRBV30|TRBJ2-1
AWSVASGRAGSYNEQF
>TRBV4-2|TRBJ2-7
ASSQAGTGIYEQY
>TRBV18|TRBJ1-2
ASSFRAGPFDGYT
>TRBV28|TRBJ1-1
ASSSGQNTEAF
>TRBV7-3|TRBJ2-2
ASSLASGRTGELF
>TRBV6-6|TRBJ2-3
ASNRGGTDTQY
>TRBV5-1|TRBJ1-5
ASRVGGDQPQH
>TRBV4-1|TRBJ2-3
ASSQKPGEGTDTQY
>TRBV20-1|TRBJ2-7
SASGTGGTYEQY
>TRBV7-8|TRBJ2-1
ASSFPGRSLSYNEQF
>TRBV5-1|TRBJ1-5
ASSLGQRQPQH
>TRBV20-1|TRBJ2-3
SARGGGGPGDTQY
>TRBV11-2|TRBJ1-2
ASSGTGSYGYT
>TRBV20-1|TRBJ2-1
SSSPGGGNNEQF
>TRBV12-3/TRBV12-4|TRBJ1-5
ASSTRIGNQPQH
>TRBV19|TRBJ2-7
ASSLGSGDDYEQY
>TRBV28|TRBJ2-2
ASSLVFRQTNTGELF
>TRBV18|TRBJ1-3
ASSLTGDSGNTIY
>TRBV6-1|TRBJ1-5
ASSGTGGGQPQH
>TRBV28|TRBJ2-5
ASSLTGYQETQY